The source of this T cell receptor (beta chain) is a study of T cell responses to AZD1222 COVID-19 vaccine. Overall study findings and caveats: Just six AZD1222 recipients were seropositive at baseline. An increase in Spike-specific TCR breadth and depth was observed after two AZD1222 doses. A mostly white British donor set with more females was recruited, and clonal diversity was possibly underestimated. Close to half of all spike-specific TCRs reportedly target regions of the variants that are unmutated.

The CDR3 consists of 14 residues. Germline assignment: CDR1 MNHEY and CDR2 SVGEGT. V dropped 4 bases and J dropped 2 bases, with 12 bases sitting between them. As concerns this clone: The antigen is not known.

Repertoires were generated with immunoSEQ multiplex PCR, while TCRdb's copy carries only in-frame clones and drops some. The repertoire holds roughly 150,000 clones, with 88% as singletons. Sequencing used peripheral blood, obtained on day 0 of AZD1222 vaccination. The chain is built from TRBV6-2 or TRBV6-3 and TRBJ2-7; D is undetermined. The sequence came from an adult in good health. The CDR3 sequence: CASSSRRPPYEQYF. Written as DNA, the CDR3 is TGTGCCAGCAGTTCCCGCCGCCCCCCCTACGAGCAGTACTTC.